The rows below give T cell receptor beta chains drawn from one sample of a study of identical twins. TCRdb independently ran MiXCR on the 5' RACE reads; one entry per CDR3 protein. The repertoire holds roughly 750,000 distinct CDR3 sequences, with about 20% as singletons. This sample was shared with a second study, whose subject was T cells expressing NK-cell markers.

Sequencing was done on a sample of PBMCs. These receptors were obtained from a woman younger than 35 in good health. Each CDR3 is given with its conserved first and last residue. Fields, in order: D gene, clone size, J gene, CDR3 length, V gene, CDR3 protein, CDR3 DNA. D genes are given only for firm matches. A clone size is listed for some rows: how often the clone was seen (once, few, many), or a class if it is expanded.

>TRBD2|.|TRBJ2-7|12|TRBV5-1
CASSGLADEQYF
TGCGCCAGCAGTGGGCTAGCGGACGAGCAGTACTTC
>.|.|TRBJ2-1|12|TRBV7-9
CASSLGEGKIVF
TGTGCCAGCAGCTTAGGTGAAGGGAAGATTGTTTTC
>TRBD1|few|TRBJ2-2|14|TRBV25-1
CASRGQTYTGELFF
TGTGCCAGCCGGGGACAGACTTACACCGGGGAGCTGTTTTTT
>TRBD1|few|TRBJ1-1|17|TRBV10-3
CAISESGTAFPNTEAFF
TGTGCCATCAGTGAGTCGGGGACAGCTTTCCCGAACACTGAAGCTTTCTTT
>.|.|TRBJ1-5|12|TRBV6-5
CATGGVDQPQHF
TGTGCCACCGGGGGTGTCGATCAGCCCCAGCATTTT
>.|few|TRBJ2-5|14|TRBV5-1
CASSLVNSQETQYF
TGCGCCAGCAGCTTGGTCAACAGCCAAGAGACCCAGTACTTC
>TRBD2|.|TRBJ2-7|13|TRBV29-1
CSALSGRAVEQYF
TGCAGCGCCCTTAGCGGGAGGGCCGTCGAGCAGTACTTC
>TRBD1|many|TRBJ1-2|13|TRBV6-1
CASSPQGSYGYTF
TGTGCCAGCAGTCCACAGGGGTCTTATGGCTACACCTTC
>.|many|TRBJ2-2|14|TRBV7-3
CASSSFGGTGELFF
TGTGCCAGCAGTTCTTTCGGGGGCACCGGGGAGCTGTTTTTT
>TRBD1|.|TRBJ1-5|17|TRBV20-1
CSASTAQRQGRNQPQHF
TGCAGTGCCTCAACGGCCCAAAGACAGGGCCGCAATCAGCCCCAGCATTTT
>.|many|TRBJ2-5|12|TRBV7-9
CASSLAVETQYF
TGTGCCAGCAGCTTGGCCGTGGAGACCCAGTACTTC
>.|few|TRBJ1-3|14|TRBV6-1
CASLPGPSGNTIYF
TGTGCCAGCCTGCCGGGCCCCTCTGGAAACACCATATATTTT
>TRBD2|.|TRBJ2-7|14|TRBV12-3/TRBV12-4
CASSLTSGKNEQYF
TGTGCCAGCAGTTTAACTAGCGGGAAGAACGAGCAGTACTTC
>.|.|TRBJ2-5|13|TRBV20-1
CSARGSSQETQYF
TGCAGTGCTAGAGGCAGTTCCCAAGAGACCCAGTACTTC